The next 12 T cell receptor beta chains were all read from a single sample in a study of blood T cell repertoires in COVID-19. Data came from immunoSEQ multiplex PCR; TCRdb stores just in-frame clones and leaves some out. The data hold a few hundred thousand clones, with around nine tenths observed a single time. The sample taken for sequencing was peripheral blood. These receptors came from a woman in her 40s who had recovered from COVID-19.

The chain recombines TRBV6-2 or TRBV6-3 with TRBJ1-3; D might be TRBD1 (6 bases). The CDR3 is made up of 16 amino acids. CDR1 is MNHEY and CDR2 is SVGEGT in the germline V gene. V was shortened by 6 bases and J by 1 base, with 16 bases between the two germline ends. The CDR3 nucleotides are TGTGCCAGCAGCCTCTGGTCCAGGGGATCTGGAAACACCATATATTTT. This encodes CASSLWSRGSGNTIYF.

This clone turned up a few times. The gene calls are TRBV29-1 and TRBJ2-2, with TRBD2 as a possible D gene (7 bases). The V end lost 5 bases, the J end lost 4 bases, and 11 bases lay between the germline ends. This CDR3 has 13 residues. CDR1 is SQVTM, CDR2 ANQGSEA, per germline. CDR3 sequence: CSVMGGGTGELFF. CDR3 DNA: TGCAGCGTTATGGGAGGGGGCACCGGGGAGCTGTTTTTT.

The CDR3 coding sequence is TGTGCCAGTAGTATAGCAGGGGCGCCAGGGGCCCAGTACTTC. Protein: CASSIAGAPGAQYF. J is TRBJ2-5 and V is TRBV19; tentatively, D is TRBD1 (6 bases). In germline, CDR1 is LNHDA, CDR2 SQIVND (reference sequence). CDR3 size: 14 residues. V lost 1 base to trimming and J lost 9 bases, with 15 bases between them.

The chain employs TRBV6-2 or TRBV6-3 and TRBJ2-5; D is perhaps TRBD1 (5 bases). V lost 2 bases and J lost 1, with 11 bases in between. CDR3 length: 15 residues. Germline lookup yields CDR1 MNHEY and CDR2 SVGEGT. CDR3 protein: CASSYGWTLQETQYF. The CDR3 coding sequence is TGTGCCAGCAGTTACGGGTGGACACTCCAAGAGACCCAGTACTTC.

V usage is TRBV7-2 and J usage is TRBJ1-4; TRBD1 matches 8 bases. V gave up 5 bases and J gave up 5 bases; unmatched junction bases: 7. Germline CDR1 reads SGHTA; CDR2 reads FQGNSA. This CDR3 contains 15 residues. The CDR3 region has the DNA TGTGCCAGCAGCCGCCTCCGGGACAGGAATGAAAAACTGTTTTTT. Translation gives CASSRLRDRNEKLFF.

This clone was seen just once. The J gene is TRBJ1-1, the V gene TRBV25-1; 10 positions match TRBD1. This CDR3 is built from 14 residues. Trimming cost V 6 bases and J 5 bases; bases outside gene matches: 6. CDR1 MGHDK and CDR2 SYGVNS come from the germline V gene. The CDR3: CASRLTGGGTEAFF. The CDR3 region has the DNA TGTGCCAGCAGGCTGACAGGGGGCGGAACTGAAGCTTTCTTT.

CDR3 nucleotide sequence: TGTGCCAGCAGTTACTCGACCCTAGCGGGAGGGCCAAACGGTGAGCAGTTCTTC. Its protein is CASSYSTLAGGPNGEQFF. The chain recombines TRBV6-2 or TRBV6-3 with TRBJ2-1; 12 nucleotides align to TRBD2. Germline loops: CDR1 MNHEY, CDR2 SVGEGT. The CDR3 totals 18 residues. Trimming took 0 bases from V and 9 from J; bases not matched to a gene: 12.

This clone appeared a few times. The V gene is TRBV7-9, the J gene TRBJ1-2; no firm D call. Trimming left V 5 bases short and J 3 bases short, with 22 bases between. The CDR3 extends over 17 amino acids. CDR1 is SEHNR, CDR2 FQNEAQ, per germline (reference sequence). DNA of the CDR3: TGTGCCAGCAGCCCCTGGGCGTTGCGTCACGGGGACTATGGCTACACCTTC. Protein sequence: CASSPWALRHGDYGYTF.

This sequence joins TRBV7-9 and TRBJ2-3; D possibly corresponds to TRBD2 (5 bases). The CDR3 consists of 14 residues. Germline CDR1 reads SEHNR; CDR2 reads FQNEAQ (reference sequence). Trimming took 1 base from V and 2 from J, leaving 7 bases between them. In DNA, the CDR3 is TGTGCCAGCAGCTTAGAGCGGTCCACAGATACGCAGTATTTT. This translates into CASSLERSTDTQYF.

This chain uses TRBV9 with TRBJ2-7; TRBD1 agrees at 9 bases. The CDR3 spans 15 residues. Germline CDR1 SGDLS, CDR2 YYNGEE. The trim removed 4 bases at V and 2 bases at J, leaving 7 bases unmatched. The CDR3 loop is CASSPRRTGAYEQYF. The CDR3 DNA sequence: TGTGCCAGCAGCCCCCGCCGGACAGGGGCCTACGAGCAGTACTTC.

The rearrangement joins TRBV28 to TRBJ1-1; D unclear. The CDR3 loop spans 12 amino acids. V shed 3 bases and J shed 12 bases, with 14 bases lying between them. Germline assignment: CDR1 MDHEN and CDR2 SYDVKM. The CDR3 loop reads CASSLFSQQPFF. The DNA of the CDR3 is TGTGCCAGCAGTTTGTTTAGCCAGCAGCCTTTCTTT.

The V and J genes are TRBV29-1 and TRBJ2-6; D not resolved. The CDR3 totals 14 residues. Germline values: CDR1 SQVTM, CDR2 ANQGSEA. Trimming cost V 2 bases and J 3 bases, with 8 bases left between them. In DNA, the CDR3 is TGCAGCGTTGAAAGCCCAGGTGGGGCCAACGTCCTGACTTTC. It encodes CSVESPGGANVLTF.